Described below is a single T cell receptor beta chain sequence and its context. This record belongs to a study of cytomegalovirus exposure and HLA in healthy donors. CDR1 and CDR2 from the germline V gene are KGHSH and LQKENI. V lost 3 bases to trimming and J lost 0 bases; unmatched junction nucleotides: 13. There are 18 residues in the CDR3. The PCR had 60 Vbeta and 13 Jbeta primers. The method was immunoSEQ multiplex PCR; TCRdb's version includes in-frame clones alone and lacks a portion of them. This table has around 110,000 clones, roughly 82% appearing once. The clonotype was recovered from a woman aged 50 to 65 in good health and CMV-seropositive. J is TRBJ2-7 and V is TRBV18; 8 bases match TRBD2. Sequencing was performed on PBMCs. The CDR3 DNA reads as TGTGCCAGCTCACCCGGGTCTACCACTAGCGGCAGCTCCTACGAGCAGTACTTC. This encodes CASSPGSTTSGSSYEQYF.